This TCR beta chain derives from a study of blood T cell repertoires in COVID-19. Study-level information: Both acute and convalescent COVID-19 samples were obtained from the United States, Italy and Spain. T cells, B-cell-depleted T cells, or PBMCs supplied cDNA or gDNA.

The J segment lost 4 bases and the V segment lost 4 bases, leaving 3 bases of the junction unmatched. Germline loops: CDR1 LGHDT, CDR2 YNNKEL (reference sequence). CDR3 length: 16 amino acids. Study processing details: Amplification of reference gene primers was used by the study to estimate nucleated cell counts. Clones were sequenced by immunoSEQ multiplex PCR, and TCRdb holds only the in-frame ones, with some missing. V and J calls and clone size come straight from that table; D and trimming were deduced from the DNA. The sample contains some 120,000 clones, about two thirds of which appear only once. Judged by abundance, this clone is medium-sized (0.01 to 0.1%).

The chain carries TRBV3-1 (or the pseudogene TRBV3-2) and TRBJ2-2, with 13 nucleotides matching TRBD2. This TCR derives from a human donor with acute or convalescent COVID-19. The donor label of this sample is uncertain. Material: peripheral blood. The CDR3 sequence: CASSRGLAGVTGELFF. The CDR3 nucleotides are TGTGCCAGCAGCCGTGGACTAGCGGGAGTCACCGGGGAGCTGTTTTTT.